This passage covers 8 T cell receptor beta chains from one sample sequenced in a study of PD-1 blockade in classical Hodgkin lymphoma. Time point of the sample: cycle 4 day 1 (C4D1), after 5 to 7 weeks of nivolumab. Patients all relapsed after autologous stem cell transplantation, and there was variation in brentuximab vedotin exposure. The authors enriched CD8+ T cells from thawed PBMCs via magnetic negative selection. Assay: immunoSEQ multiplex PCR; the TCRdb copy retains only in-frame clones and omits some. Among about 5,100 clones listed, less than 70% were seen once. The sequences come from CD8+ T cells from blood, collected before the fourth cycle of nivolumab. The receptors derive from a human donor with classical Hodgkin lymphoma.

The chain joins TRBV4-1 to TRBJ2-7, with TRBD2 matching over 8 bases. The CDR3 loop spans 15 amino acids. Trimming cost V 1 base and J 2 bases; bases outside gene matches: 4. The germline V gene has CDR1 MGHRA and CDR2 YSYEKL. CDR3 sequence: CASSQGERGTYEQYF. DNA of the CDR3: TGCGCCAGCAGCCAAGGGGAGCGGGGGACCTACGAGCAGTACTTC.

The chain combines TRBV7-6 with TRBJ1-5; D unresolved. The CDR3 has 16 amino acids. Per germline, CDR1 SGHVS and CDR2 FNYEAQ. V shed 1 base and J shed 0 bases, with 10 bases lying between them. CDR3 region: CASSLEGQSSNQPQHF. CDR3 sequence (DNA): TGTGCCAGCAGCTTAGAAGGGCAGAGTAGCAATCAGCCCCAGCATTTT.

The chain recombines TRBV7-9 with TRBJ2-2, with 8 bases that match TRBD2. The CDR3 has 13 residues. CDR1 is SEHNR, CDR2 FQNEAQ, per germline (reference sequence). After removal of 5 bases from V and 9 bases from J, the junction contained 5 bases not matched to a gene. CDR3 coding DNA: TGTGCCAGCAGCCCGGGGGGGGATCGGGAGCTGTTTTTT. Protein: CASSPGGDRELFF.

The chain recombines TRBV28 with TRBJ2-5, with D tentatively TRBD1 (6 bases). The V gene lost 3 bases and the J gene lost 5 bases, with 10 bases spanning the gap. Per germline, CDR1 MDHEN and CDR2 SYDVKM. The CDR3 has 13 amino acids. CDR3 nucleotides: TGTGCCAGCAGTTTTCATCAGGGGGAGACCCAGTACTTC. Translation: CASSFHQGETQYF.

J is TRBJ2-1 and V is TRBV21-1; TRBD1 is the table's D call, not checked against the DNA. TRBV21-1 is a documented pseudogene. This CDR3 has 15 amino acids. CDR3: CASPPGGQYNNEQFF. DNA of the CDR3: TGTGCCAGCCCCCCTGGGGGACAGTACAACAATGAGCAGTTCTTC.

This sequence joins TRBV5-6 and TRBJ2-7; no reliable D call. This CDR3 region has 13 residues. Trimming removed 0 bases at V and 9 bases at J, with 13 bases between. Germline CDR1 SGHDT, CDR2 YYEEEE. CDR3 DNA: TGTGCCAGCAGCTTGGATAAGGGTGTTAGGCAGTACTTC. Its protein is CASSLDKGVRQYF.

The sample holds one count of this clone. V gene TRBV15 combines with J gene TRBJ1-4; 9 bases are shared with TRBD1. V was pared by 8 bases and J by 5 bases, with 3 bases of the junction left unmatched. The germline V gene encodes CDR1 LNHNV and CDR2 YYDKDF (reference sequence). The CDR3 extends over 13 amino acids. DNA for the CDR3: TGTGCCACCGCCGGGACAGGGAATGAAAAACTGTTTTTT. It translates to CATAGTGNEKLFF.

The J gene is TRBJ2-7, the V gene TRBV6-6, with D perhaps matching TRBD1 (6 bases). Trimming cost V 10 bases and J 5 bases, with 24 bases left between them. Germline values: CDR1 MNHNY, CDR2 SVGAGI (reference sequence). The CDR3 has 15 amino acids. CDR3 sequence (DNA): TGTGCCACGGGACCAACCGGGACACCCATCGACGAGCAGTACTTC. It is translated as CATGPTGTPIDEQYF.